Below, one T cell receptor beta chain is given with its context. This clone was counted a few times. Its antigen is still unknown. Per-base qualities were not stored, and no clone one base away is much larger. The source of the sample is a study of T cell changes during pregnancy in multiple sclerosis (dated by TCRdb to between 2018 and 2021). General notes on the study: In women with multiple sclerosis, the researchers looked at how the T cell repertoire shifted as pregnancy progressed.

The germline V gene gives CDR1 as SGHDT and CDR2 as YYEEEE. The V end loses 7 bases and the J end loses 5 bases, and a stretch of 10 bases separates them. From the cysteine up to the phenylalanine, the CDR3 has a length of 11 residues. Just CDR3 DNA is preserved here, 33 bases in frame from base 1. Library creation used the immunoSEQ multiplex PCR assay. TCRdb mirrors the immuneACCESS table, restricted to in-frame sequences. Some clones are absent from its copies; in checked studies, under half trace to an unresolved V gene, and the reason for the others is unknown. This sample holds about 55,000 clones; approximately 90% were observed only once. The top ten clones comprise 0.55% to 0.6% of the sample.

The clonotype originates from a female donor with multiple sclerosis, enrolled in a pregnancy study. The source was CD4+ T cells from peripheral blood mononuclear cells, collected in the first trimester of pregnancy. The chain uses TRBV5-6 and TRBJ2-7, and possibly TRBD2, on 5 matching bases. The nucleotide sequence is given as TGTGCCAGCTCCCGGCGGGACGAGCAGTACTTC. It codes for CASSRRDEQYF.